This section outlines one T cell receptor beta chain sequence together with its context. Antigen specificity is unknown. The sample originates from a study of blood T cells in healthy people across ages. Study findings and constraints: Older individuals had lower TCR beta diversity per million T cells (the decline was roughly linear).

Donors each provided 9.5 to 10 milliliters of peripheral blood. Researchers isolated at least 6 million PBMCs per sample. Primed by a sample-barcoded 5' primer and a J-beta primer mix, a second PCR proceeded for 7 to 11 cycles. Every sample gave at least 2.5 million paired-end reads containing CDR3. TCRdb re-called the 5' RACE reads with MiXCR, one entry per CDR3 protein. The table includes hundreds of thousands of distinct CDR3 sequences, around three fifths detected once. The CDR3 totals 11 residues. Germline V CDR1 and CDR2: WSHSY, SAAADI. Trimming took 6 bases from V and 10 from J, leaving 10 bases between them.

The chain carries TRBV10-2 and TRBJ2-1; tentative D call: TRBD1 (5 bases). The specimen sequenced was blood. The sequence was collected from a man aged 35 to 55 in good health. CDR3 amino acids: CASRVTAEQFF. The CDR3 DNA follows: TGCGCCAGCAGGGTGACAGCCGAGCAGTTCTTC.